Each of the 22 T cell receptor beta chains below was sequenced from the same sample in a study of monozygotic twins with inflammatory bowel disease. For each CDR3 protein, TCRdb gives one entry from its re-call of the 5' RACE reads, without DNA. The ten top clones account for less than 8%, within a sample of approximately 160,000 distinct CDR3 sequences. The sample comprised blood. These receptors came from a human donor with ulcerative colitis or Crohn's disease, or a healthy co-twin of an affected twin (not recorded which).

V gene TRBV20-1 combines with J gene TRBJ2-2; TCRdb calls TRBD2, which cannot be checked without DNA. CDR1 and CDR2 (germline): DFQATT, SNEGSKA (reference sequence). CDR3 length: 13 residues. Here the CDR3 reads CSARGRPSGELFF.

The chain combines TRBV20-1 with TRBJ2-7; the TRBD1 assignment by TCRdb is unverifiable without DNA. The CDR3 contains 13 residues. Germline-derived CDR1 and CDR2 are DFQATT and SNEGSKA (reference sequence). The CDR3 region is CSAQTGARYEQYF.

This chain connects TRBV12-3 or TRBV12-4 to TRBJ2-3; the D call from TCRdb, TRBD1, cannot be confirmed without DNA. The CDR3 consists of 14 residues. The CDR3 loop is CASSPDRGRDTQYF.

J is TRBJ2-3 and V is TRBV5-4; TCRdb lists TRBD2, though no DNA is available to test this call. The germline V gene encodes CDR1 SGHNT and CDR2 YYREEE (reference sequence). This CDR3 has 15 amino acids. CDR3 sequence reads: CASSARGGGRDTQYF.

V usage is TRBV7-9 and J usage is TRBJ2-1. Germline-derived CDR1 and CDR2 are SEHNR and FQNEAQ (reference sequence). This CDR3 is built from 15 residues. The CDR3 sequence is CASSSTGSSYNEQFF.

CDR3: CSASPTGLQETQYF. The chain uses TRBV20-1 and TRBJ2-5; the TCRdb call, TRBD1, lacks DNA for checking. Germline CDR1 and CDR2: DFQATT and SNEGSKA (reference sequence). The CDR3 covers 14 residues.

J is TRBJ2-7 and V is TRBV11-2. Germline values: CDR1 SGHAT, CDR2 FQNNGV. This CDR3 is 12 amino acids long. The CDR3 spells CASSLEPYEQYF.

The V call is TRBV6-5, the J call TRBJ1-1; TCRdb names TRBD1, which stays unverified in the absence of DNA. The germline CDR1 and CDR2 sequences are MNHEY and SVGAGI. The CDR3 consists of 13 residues. The CDR3 here is CASSTTGAGEAFF.

The V and J genes are TRBV5-4 and TRBJ2-3. CDR1 is SGHNT, CDR2 YYREEE, per germline (reference sequence). The CDR3 consists of 14 residues. The CDR3 protein is CASSFKTSTDTQYF.

The chain uses TRBV10-3 and TRBJ1-2; the D call from TCRdb, TRBD1, cannot be confirmed without DNA. Germline lookup yields CDR1 ENHRY and CDR2 SYGVKD. This CDR3 is 16 amino acids long. The CDR3 sequence: CAISDTSFPQGQGYTF.

This chain links TRBV12-3 or TRBV12-4 with TRBJ2-5; the D gene TCRdb calls, TRBD2, cannot be checked with no DNA. CDR3 size: 14 residues. The CDR3 sequence is CASSFGGGAKTQYF.

CDR3 amino acids: CSARDWTVSSYEQYF. The rearrangement joins TRBV20-1 to TRBJ2-7. Germline lookup yields CDR1 DFQATT and CDR2 SNEGSKA (reference sequence). This CDR3 contains 15 residues.

The V and J genes are TRBV7-8 and TRBJ2-3; the TRBD2 assignment by TCRdb is unverifiable without DNA. CDR3 length equals 21 residues. CDR1 SGHVS and CDR2 FQNEAQ come from the germline V gene. The CDR3 sequence: CASSPGIGLAGKFPSTDTQYF. The variable domain in full, with the rest retrieved from reference TRBV7-8 and TRBJ2-3, is GAGVSQSPRYKVAKRGQDVALRCDPISGHVSLFWYQQALGQGPEFLTYFQNEAQLDKSGLPSDRFFAERPEGSVSTLKIQRTQQEDSAVYLCASSPGIGLAGKFPSTDTQYFGPGTRLTVL.

J is TRBJ2-3 and V is TRBV13; with no DNA, the TCRdb D assignment of TRBD2 cannot be verified. CDR1 is PRHDT and CDR2 is FYEKMQ in the germline V gene (reference sequence). This CDR3 comprises 15 residues. CDR3 protein: CASSRWTSGTDTQYF.

The chain joins TRBV20-1 to TRBJ2-1; TCRdb names TRBD1, which stays unverified in the absence of DNA. This CDR3 is 17 amino acids long. Per germline, CDR1 DFQATT and CDR2 SNEGSKA (reference sequence). CDR3 protein: CSARDRAGGTSYNEQFF.

The chain couples TRBV18 to TRBJ2-1; absent DNA, TCRdb's TRBD1 call cannot be checked. This CDR3 has 14 amino acids. CDR1 is KGHSH, CDR2 LQKENI, per germline. The CDR3 region is CASSPPDRANEQFF.

This chain links TRBV6-2 or TRBV6-3 with TRBJ1-2; the TCRdb call, TRBD1, lacks DNA for checking. Germline V gene lookup returns CDR1 MNHEY and CDR2 SVGEGT. The CDR3 has 14 amino acids. The CDR3 here is CASSTRDRLYGYTF.

The genes are TRBV6-6 and TRBJ2-7. Germline-derived CDR1 and CDR2 are MNHNY and SVGAGI (reference sequence). The CDR3 extends over 14 amino acids. The CDR3 loop reads CASKFGSSSYEQYF.

The chain combines TRBV20-1 with TRBJ1-2; lacking DNA, the TRBD1 call made by TCRdb goes unchecked. The CDR3 sequence is 12 residues long. From germline, CDR1 is DFQATT and CDR2 SNEGSKA (reference sequence). The CDR3 loop reads CSARDRGYGYTF.

The chain recombines TRBV30 with TRBJ2-2. CDR1 is GTSNPN and CDR2 is SVGIG in the germline V gene (reference sequence). The CDR3 runs to 11 residues. CDR3 protein: CAWRLLGVLFF.

The chain employs TRBV15 and TRBJ1-2. Germline V gives CDR1 LNHNV, CDR2 YYDKDF (reference sequence). The length of the CDR3 is 15 residues. The CDR3 is CATSGDRAALYGYTF.

The chain combines TRBV12-3 or TRBV12-4 with TRBJ1-2; TCRdb names TRBD1, which stays unverified in the absence of DNA. The CDR3 sequence is 16 residues long. CDR3 protein: CASSQTIQGGAYGYTF.